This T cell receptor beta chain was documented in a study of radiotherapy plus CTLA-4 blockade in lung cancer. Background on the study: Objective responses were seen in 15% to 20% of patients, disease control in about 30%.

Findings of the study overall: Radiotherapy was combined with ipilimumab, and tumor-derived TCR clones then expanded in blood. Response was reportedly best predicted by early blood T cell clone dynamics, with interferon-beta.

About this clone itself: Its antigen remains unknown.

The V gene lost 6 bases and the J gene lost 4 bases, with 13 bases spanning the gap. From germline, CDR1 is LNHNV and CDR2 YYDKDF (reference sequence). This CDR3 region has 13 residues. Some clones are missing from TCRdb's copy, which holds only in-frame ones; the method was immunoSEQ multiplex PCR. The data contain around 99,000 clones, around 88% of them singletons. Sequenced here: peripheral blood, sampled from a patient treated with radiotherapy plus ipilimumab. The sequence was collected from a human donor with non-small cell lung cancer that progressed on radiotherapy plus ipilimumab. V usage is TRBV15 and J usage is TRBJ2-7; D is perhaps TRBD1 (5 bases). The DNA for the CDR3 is TGTGCCACCAGTTCAGGGATTCGGTACGAGCAGTACTTC. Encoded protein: CATSSGIRYEQYF.